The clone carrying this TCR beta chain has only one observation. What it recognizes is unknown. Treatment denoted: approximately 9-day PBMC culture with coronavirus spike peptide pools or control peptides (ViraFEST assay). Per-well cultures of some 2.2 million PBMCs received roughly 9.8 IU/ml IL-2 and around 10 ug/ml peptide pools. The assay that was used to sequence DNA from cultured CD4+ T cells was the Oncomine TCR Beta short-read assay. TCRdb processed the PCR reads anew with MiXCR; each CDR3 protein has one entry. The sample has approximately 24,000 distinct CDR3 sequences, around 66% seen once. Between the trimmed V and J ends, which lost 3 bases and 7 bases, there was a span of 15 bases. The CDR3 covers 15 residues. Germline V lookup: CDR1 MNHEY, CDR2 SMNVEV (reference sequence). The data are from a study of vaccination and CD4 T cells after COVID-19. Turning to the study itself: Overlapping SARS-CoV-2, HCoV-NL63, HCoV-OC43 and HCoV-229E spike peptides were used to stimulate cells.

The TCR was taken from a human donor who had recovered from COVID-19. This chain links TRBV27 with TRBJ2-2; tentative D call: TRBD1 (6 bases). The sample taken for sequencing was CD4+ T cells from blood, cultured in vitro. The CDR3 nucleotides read TGTGCCAGCAGTTTTCCAGGGATCAGGGGCGGGGAGCTGTTTTTT. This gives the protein CASSFPGIRGGELFF.